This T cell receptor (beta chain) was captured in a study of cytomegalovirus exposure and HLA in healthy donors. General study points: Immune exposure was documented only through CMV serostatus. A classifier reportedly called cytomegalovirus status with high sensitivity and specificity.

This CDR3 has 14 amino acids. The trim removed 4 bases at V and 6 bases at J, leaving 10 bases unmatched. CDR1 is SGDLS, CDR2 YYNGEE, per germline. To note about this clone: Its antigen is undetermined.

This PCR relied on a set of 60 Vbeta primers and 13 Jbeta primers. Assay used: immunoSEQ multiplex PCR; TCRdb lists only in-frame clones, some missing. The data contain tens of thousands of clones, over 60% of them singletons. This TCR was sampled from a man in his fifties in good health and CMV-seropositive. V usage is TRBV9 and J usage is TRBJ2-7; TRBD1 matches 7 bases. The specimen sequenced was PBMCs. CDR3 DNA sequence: TGTGCCAGCAGCCCGTCGACAGGGACGGTCGAGCAGTACTTC. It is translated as CASSPSTGTVEQYF.